Here is one TCR beta chain with its context. Its antigen is as yet unknown. CDR3 length equals 15 residues. Germline CDR1 is SNHLY and CDR2 is FYNNEI. V gave up 6 bases and J gave up 6 bases; unmatched junction bases: 7. This entry comes from a study of T cell repertoires in cytomegalovirus infection. Study context: Recently identified HLA-C-restricted and well-studied HLA-B-restricted CMV epitopes were used. From public TCR beta signatures came an indication of both CMV infection and matching HLA type.

Via MiXCR, TCRdb re-called the reads, giving one row per CDR3 protein. The sample lists 100,000 to 120,000 distinct CDR3 sequences; 30% were seen once. Here the sequenced sample was CD8+ T cells from cultured PBMCs, taken from culture after CMV antigen stimulation. This receptor was taken from a human donor in good health (CMV status not recorded). Some clones in this sample may be carry-over from other donors' samples. The chain joins TRBV2 to TRBJ2-4, with TRBD2 identical over 11 bases. The CDR3 region has the DNA TGTGCCAGCAGAGTTAGCGGGGGGGCTGGAAACATTCAGTACTTC. The encoded protein is CASRVSGGAGNIQYF.